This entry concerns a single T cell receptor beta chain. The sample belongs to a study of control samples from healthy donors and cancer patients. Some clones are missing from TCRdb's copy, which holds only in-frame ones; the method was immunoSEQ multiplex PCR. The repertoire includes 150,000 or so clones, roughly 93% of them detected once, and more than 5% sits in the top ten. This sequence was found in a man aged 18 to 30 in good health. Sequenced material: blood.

CDR3 coding DNA: TGTGCCAGCTCACCGCGGGCGGCTTCCAGCGTGGGCACCGGGGAGCTGTTTTTT. Protein sequence: CASSPRAASSVGTGELFF. The chain joins TRBV18 to TRBJ2-2, with TRBD2 as a possible D gene (5 bases). This CDR3 has 18 residues. V lost 3 bases and J lost 4, with 21 bases in between. Germline CDR1 is KGHSH and CDR2 is LQKENI.